The rows below give T cell receptor beta chains drawn from one sample of a study of blood T cell repertoires in COVID-19. Method: immunoSEQ multiplex PCR; TCRdb's copy keeps in-frame clones and lacks some. The data show some 260,000 clones, with more than 75% seen just once and 0.99% held by the top ten. Sequenced material: peripheral blood. All receptors derive from a woman aged 40 to 50 who had recovered from COVID-19. The CDR3 runs from the conserved cysteine through the conserved F or W. The D gene is left open where the match is weak. Size values are once, few and many counts, or a class for expanded clones, and some rows have none.

v_gene: TRBV11-2
abundance: NA
d_gene: TRBD2
j_gene: TRBJ2-1
CDR3nt: TGTGCCAGCAGCTTAGATAGCGGGTTCTGGAATGAGCAGTTCTTC
CDR3aa: CASSLDSGFWNEQFF

v_gene: TRBV25-1
abundance: once
d_gene: NA
j_gene: TRBJ2-5
CDR3nt: TGTGCCAGCAGTGGAACCCCGACAACGAGGGGGGAGACCCAGTACTTC
CDR3aa: CASSGTPTTRGETQYF

v_gene: TRBV29-1
abundance: NA
d_gene: NA
j_gene: TRBJ2-7
CDR3nt: TGCAGCGTTGAGGGTCAGGGGGGCAACGAGCAGTACTTC
CDR3aa: CSVEGQGGNEQYF

v_gene: TRBV10-3
abundance: NA
d_gene: TRBD2
j_gene: TRBJ2-5
CDR3nt: TGTGCCTCCACCCGGGGGGAGGGGGAGACCCAGTACTTC
CDR3aa: CASTRGEGETQYF

v_gene: TRBV7-9
abundance: NA
d_gene: NA
j_gene: TRBJ1-1
CDR3nt: TGTGCCAGCAGGGGGCGGGGCGGGTTGGACACTGAAGCTTTCTTT
CDR3aa: CASRGRGGLDTEAFF

v_gene: TRBV5-1
abundance: few
d_gene: TRBD1
j_gene: TRBJ2-2
CDR3nt: TGCGCCAGCAGCCAACAGGGGGGGAACACCGGGGAGCTGTTTTTT
CDR3aa: CASSQQGGNTGELFF

v_gene: TRBV4-2
abundance: NA
d_gene: TRBD1
j_gene: TRBJ2-4
CDR3nt: TGTGCCAGCAGCCAAGCAGGGACAGGGGACCTGGAGGCCAAAAACATTCAGTACTTC
CDR3aa: CASSQAGTGDLEAKNIQYF

v_gene: TRBV6-5
abundance: few
d_gene: NA
j_gene: TRBJ1-2
CDR3nt: TGTGCCACCTCGCGCGGCTATGGCTACACCTTC
CDR3aa: CATSRGYGYTF

v_gene: TRBV7-2
abundance: NA
d_gene: TRBD2
j_gene: TRBJ2-1
CDR3nt: TGTGCCAGCAGCTTAGAGGTCGCTAGCGGTCACAATGAGCAGTTCTTC
CDR3aa: CASSLEVASGHNEQFF

v_gene: TRBV7-2
abundance: NA
d_gene: TRBD2
j_gene: TRBJ2-1
CDR3nt: TGTGCCAGCAGCCCTAGGTGGGGGGGGGATGAGCAGTTCTTC
CDR3aa: CASSPRWGGDEQFF

v_gene: TRBV7-2
abundance: NA
d_gene: NA
j_gene: TRBJ2-2
CDR3nt: TGTGCCAGCACCCCCTTGCGGGAAAGGGCCGGGGAGCTGTTTTTT
CDR3aa: CASTPLRERAGELFF

v_gene: TRBV29-1
abundance: NA
d_gene: NA
j_gene: TRBJ1-2
CDR3nt: TGCAGCGTTGAGGGGGCAGAGCATTCTAACTATGGCTACACCTTC
CDR3aa: CSVEGAEHSNYGYTF

v_gene: TRBV7-2
abundance: NA
d_gene: NA
j_gene: TRBJ2-1
CDR3nt: TGTGCCAGCAGCTTAGCGCTTCTGGCAGGTGTGGGCAATGAGCAGTTCTTC
CDR3aa: CASSLALLAGVGNEQFF

v_gene: TRBV10-3
abundance: NA
d_gene: NA
j_gene: TRBJ1-3
CDR3nt: TGTGCCATCAGGAGCCTCGGAAACACCATATATTTT
CDR3aa: CAIRSLGNTIYF

v_gene: TRBV29-1
abundance: NA
d_gene: TRBD2
j_gene: TRBJ2-3
CDR3nt: TGCAGCGTTGAGGCCCCGACTAGCGGGAGAGGGGATACGCAGTATTTT
CDR3aa: CSVEAPTSGRGDTQYF

v_gene: TRBV9
abundance: once
d_gene: TRBD1
j_gene: TRBJ2-1
CDR3nt: TGTGCCAGCAGCGTCGGGACAGGTCATGTCGAGGCGCAGTTCTTC
CDR3aa: CASSVGTGHVEAQFF

v_gene: TRBV2
abundance: once
d_gene: NA
j_gene: TRBJ2-7
CDR3nt: TGTGCCAGCAGTGAAGGGCCCGCGGGGTACTACGAGCAGTACTTC
CDR3aa: CASSEGPAGYYEQYF

v_gene: TRBV5-4
abundance: NA
d_gene: NA
j_gene: TRBJ2-5
CDR3nt: TGTGCCAGCAGCTTTGGCAGGGGAGATGGTGAGACCCAGTACTTC
CDR3aa: CASSFGRGDGETQYF

v_gene: TRBV4-3
abundance: NA
d_gene: NA
j_gene: TRBJ1-2
CDR3nt: TGCGCCAGCAGCCCGTACACAGGGAACTATGGCTACACCTTC
CDR3aa: CASSPYTGNYGYTF

v_gene: TRBV5-4
abundance: NA
d_gene: TRBD2
j_gene: TRBJ2-1
CDR3nt: TGTGCCAGCAGCTTCGGGCGGGGGGGCGATGAGCAGTTCTTC
CDR3aa: CASSFGRGGDEQFF

v_gene: TRBV10-3
abundance: many
d_gene: NA
j_gene: TRBJ1-2
CDR3nt: TGTGCCTCCACCCGGGGAGGGAACTATGGCTACACCTTC
CDR3aa: CASTRGGNYGYTF

v_gene: TRBV11-2
abundance: NA
d_gene: TRBD2
j_gene: TRBJ2-7
CDR3nt: TGTGCCAGCAGCTTACTGGGGGAGGGCCGGGACGAGCAGTACTTC
CDR3aa: CASSLLGEGRDEQYF

v_gene: TRBV3-1/TRBV3-2
abundance: NA
d_gene: NA
j_gene: TRBJ2-5
CDR3nt: TGTGCCAGCAGCCCGGGAGTTCGGGAGACCCAGTACTTC
CDR3aa: CASSPGVRETQYF

v_gene: TRBV21-1
abundance: NA
d_gene: NA
j_gene: TRBJ2-3
CDR3nt: TGTGCCAATACCCCCGTTGGACAGGGAAGAGACACAGATACGCAGTATTTT
CDR3aa: CANTPVGQGRDTDTQYF

v_gene: TRBV5-8
abundance: NA
d_gene: NA
j_gene: TRBJ1-1
CDR3nt: TGTGCCAGCAGCTTGCGGGGGGTGGGTGAAGCTTTCTTT
CDR3aa: CASSLRGVGEAFF

v_gene: TRBV15
abundance: NA
d_gene: TRBD2
j_gene: TRBJ2-1
CDR3nt: TGTGCCACCAGCAGAGTCGGACTAGCGGGTTCTGAGCAGTTCTTC
CDR3aa: CATSRVGLAGSEQFF

v_gene: TRBV7-2
abundance: NA
d_gene: NA
j_gene: TRBJ1-2
CDR3nt: TGTGCCAGCAGCTTTGGCAGGATTAACTATGGCTACACCTTC
CDR3aa: CASSFGRINYGYTF

v_gene: TRBV10-1
abundance: NA
d_gene: TRBD1
j_gene: TRBJ1-1
CDR3nt: TGCGCCAGCAGTCCGGGACAGGGGACGAAAGAAGCTTTCTTT
CDR3aa: CASSPGQGTKEAFF

v_gene: TRBV4-1
abundance: once
d_gene: NA
j_gene: TRBJ2-5
CDR3nt: TGCGCCAGCAGCGCCGGACTGCAAGAGACCCAGTACTTC
CDR3aa: CASSAGLQETQYF

v_gene: TRBV19
abundance: NA
d_gene: TRBD1
j_gene: TRBJ1-1
CDR3nt: TGTGCCAGTGACCTACAGGGGGCGAAGAACACTGAAGCTTTCTTT
CDR3aa: CASDLQGAKNTEAFF

v_gene: TRBV5-1
abundance: NA
d_gene: NA
j_gene: TRBJ2-7
CDR3nt: TGCGCCAGCAGCTTGGAGGGGCGGGGACTTTCCTACTCCTACGAGCAGTACTTC
CDR3aa: CASSLEGRGLSYSYEQYF

v_gene: TRBV4-2
abundance: NA
d_gene: TRBD2
j_gene: TRBJ2-4
CDR3nt: TGTGCCAGCAGCCAAGCCTTGGCGGGAGAAAACATTCAGTACTTC
CDR3aa: CASSQALAGENIQYF

v_gene: TRBV7-2
abundance: few
d_gene: NA
j_gene: TRBJ2-1
CDR3nt: TGTGCCAGCAGCTTAGCTGCTCGAGGGGGATACCAGTTCTTC
CDR3aa: CASSLAARGGYQFF

v_gene: TRBV30
abundance: NA
d_gene: TRBD2
j_gene: TRBJ2-3
CDR3nt: TGTGCCTGGGGCCCCGGGGGGGATACGCAGTATTTT
CDR3aa: CAWGPGGDTQYF

v_gene: TRBV3-1/TRBV3-2
abundance: NA
d_gene: NA
j_gene: TRBJ1-2
CDR3nt: TGTGCCAGCAGCCAAGCCGGCAGGGGCAACTATGGCTACACCTTC
CDR3aa: CASSQAGRGNYGYTF

v_gene: TRBV6-6
abundance: NA
d_gene: NA
j_gene: TRBJ1-3
CDR3nt: TGTGCCGGTGGACTGGGGGGCTCTGGAAACACCATATATTTT
CDR3aa: CAGGLGGSGNTIYF

v_gene: TRBV24-1
abundance: NA
d_gene: TRBD2
j_gene: TRBJ2-7
CDR3nt: TGTGCCACCAGTGATGGGGGGGCCTACGAGCAGTACTTC
CDR3aa: CATSDGGAYEQYF

v_gene: TRBV19
abundance: few
d_gene: NA
j_gene: TRBJ1-3
CDR3nt: TGTGCCAGTAGTACGGCCAGGGGTATCGACACCATATATTTT
CDR3aa: CASSTARGIDTIYF

v_gene: TRBV7-2
abundance: NA
d_gene: NA
j_gene: TRBJ1-5
CDR3nt: TGTGCCAGCAGCCCCCAGCTCGGGGATAGCAATCAGCCCCAGCATTTT
CDR3aa: CASSPQLGDSNQPQHF

v_gene: TRBV11-2
abundance: few
d_gene: TRBD1
j_gene: TRBJ1-6
CDR3nt: TGTGCCAGCAGCTCGATCCGGGACAGGGGTGTTCGCTCACCCCTCCACTTT
CDR3aa: CASSSIRDRGVRSPLHF

v_gene: TRBV3-1/TRBV3-2
abundance: NA
d_gene: TRBD1
j_gene: TRBJ2-7
CDR3nt: TGTGCCAGCAGCCCCGACAGGGGGAGCTCCTACGAGCAGTACTTC
CDR3aa: CASSPDRGSSYEQYF

v_gene: TRBV9
abundance: NA
d_gene: TRBD2
j_gene: TRBJ2-2
CDR3nt: TGTGCCAGCAGCGTAGCTCCCAGCGGGAGGGCCTCCGGGGAGCTGTTTTTT
CDR3aa: CASSVAPSGRASGELFF

v_gene: TRBV6-5
abundance: NA
d_gene: TRBD2
j_gene: TRBJ2-1
CDR3nt: TGTGCCAGCAGGCCGACTAGCGGGAGGTACAATGAGCAGTTCTTC
CDR3aa: CASRPTSGRYNEQFF

v_gene: TRBV6-2/TRBV6-3
abundance: NA
d_gene: TRBD2
j_gene: TRBJ2-2
CDR3nt: TGTGCCAGCAGTTACACTGGACTAGCGGCCGGGGAGCTGTTTTTT
CDR3aa: CASSYTGLAAGELFF

v_gene: TRBV7-2
abundance: once
d_gene: TRBD1
j_gene: TRBJ1-1
CDR3nt: TGTGCCAGCAGCTTACCGCAGGGGGCGCGCGGAGCTTTCTTT
CDR3aa: CASSLPQGARGAFF

v_gene: TRBV29-1
abundance: NA
d_gene: NA
j_gene: TRBJ1-2
CDR3nt: TGCAGCGTCAGTACAGATAACTATGGCTACACCTTC
CDR3aa: CSVSTDNYGYTF

v_gene: TRBV20-1
abundance: NA
d_gene: TRBD2
j_gene: TRBJ2-3
CDR3nt: TGCAGTGCCAACGGGGGGATGGGGCAGTATTTT
CDR3aa: CSANGGMGQYF

v_gene: TRBV10-3
abundance: NA
d_gene: NA
j_gene: TRBJ2-2
CDR3nt: TGTGCCATCAGGACGGACGGGGCCGGGGAGCTGTTTTTT
CDR3aa: CAIRTDGAGELFF

v_gene: TRBV7-9
abundance: NA
d_gene: TRBD2
j_gene: TRBJ2-1
CDR3nt: TGTGCCAGCAGTCCCGGGTGGGGCGGGAGGACGGGCAATGAGCAGTTCTTC
CDR3aa: CASSPGWGGRTGNEQFF

v_gene: TRBV15
abundance: few
d_gene: NA
j_gene: TRBJ2-7
CDR3nt: TGTGCCACCAGCAGAGCGGGGGGCGAAGCCTACGAGCAGTACTTC
CDR3aa: CATSRAGGEAYEQYF

v_gene: TRBV12-1
abundance: NA
d_gene: NA
j_gene: TRBJ2-7
CDR3nt: TGTGCCAGCTACCGGGGGGAGCAGTACTTC
CDR3aa: CASYRGEQYF

v_gene: TRBV4-3
abundance: NA
d_gene: NA
j_gene: TRBJ1-3
CDR3nt: TGCGCCAGCAGCCAAGAGGGGGGATTCTCTGGAAACACCATATATTTT
CDR3aa: CASSQEGGFSGNTIYF

v_gene: TRBV19
abundance: once
d_gene: NA
j_gene: TRBJ2-5
CDR3nt: TGTGCCAGTAGTATCGGGGGTGGGGAGACCCAGTACTTC
CDR3aa: CASSIGGGETQYF

v_gene: TRBV9
abundance: few
d_gene: NA
j_gene: TRBJ1-1
CDR3nt: TGTGCCAGCAGCGTAGCTCCGAACACTGAAGCTTTCTTT
CDR3aa: CASSVAPNTEAFF

v_gene: TRBV5-4
abundance: once
d_gene: NA
j_gene: TRBJ1-6
CDR3nt: TGTGCCAGCAGCTTGGGGGGGGGCCGGGGGTCCCTCCACTTT
CDR3aa: CASSLGGGRGSLHF